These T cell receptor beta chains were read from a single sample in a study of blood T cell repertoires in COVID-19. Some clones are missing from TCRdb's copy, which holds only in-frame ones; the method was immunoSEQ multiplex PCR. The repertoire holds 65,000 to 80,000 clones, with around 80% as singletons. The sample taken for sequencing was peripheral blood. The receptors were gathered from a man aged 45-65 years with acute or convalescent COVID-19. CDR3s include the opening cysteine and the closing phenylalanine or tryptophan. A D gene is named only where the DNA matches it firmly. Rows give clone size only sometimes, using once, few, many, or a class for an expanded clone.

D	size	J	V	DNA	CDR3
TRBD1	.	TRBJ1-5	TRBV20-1	TGCAGTGCCAGGGGGCTTCAGCCCCAGCATTTT	CSARGLQPQHF
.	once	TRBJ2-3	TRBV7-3	TGTGCCAGCAGCTTGAGGAGGGTAGATACGCAGTATTTT	CASSLRRVDTQYF
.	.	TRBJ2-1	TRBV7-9	TGTGCCAGCAATTACGAAGGGGCCCGGGAGCAGTTCTTC	CASNYEGAREQFF
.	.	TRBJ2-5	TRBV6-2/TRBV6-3	TGTGCCAGCAGCCTACTAGGATTGGCTGGAGAGACCCAGTACTTC	CASSLLGLAGETQYF
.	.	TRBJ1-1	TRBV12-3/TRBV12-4	TGTGCCAGCAGTTTAGATTCCAAGCTGGAAGCTTTCTTT	CASSLDSKLEAFF
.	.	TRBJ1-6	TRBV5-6	TGTGCCAGCAGCAAGACAGAGATTTCACCCCTCCACTTT	CASSKTEISPLHF
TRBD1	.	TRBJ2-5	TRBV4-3	TGCGCCAGCAGCCAAGGTCTTGGACAGGGATCTGAGACCCAGTACTTC	CASSQGLGQGSETQYF
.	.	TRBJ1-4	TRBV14	TGTGCCAGCAGCCATCGTCACAGGGAGATGAATGAAAAACTGTTTTTT	CASSHRHREMNEKLFF
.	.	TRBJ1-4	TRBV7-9	TGTGCCAGCAGCTTAGTTGGGACAAGTAATGAAAAACTGTTTTTT	CASSLVGTSNEKLFF
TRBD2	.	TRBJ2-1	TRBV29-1	TGCAGCGCTAGGACTAGCGGGGCTAGCTCCTACAATGAGCAGTTCTTC	CSARTSGASSYNEQFF
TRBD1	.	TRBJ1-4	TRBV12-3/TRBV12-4	TGTGCCAGCAGACCCGGGACAGTTGAAAAACTGTTTTTT	CASRPGTVEKLFF
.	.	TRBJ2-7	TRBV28	TGTGCCAGCAGTACAGGGACATACGAGCAGTACTTC	CASSTGTYEQYF
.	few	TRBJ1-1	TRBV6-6	TGTGCCAGCTCCCGGGTCGTCTCTGAAGCTTTCTTT	CASSRVVSEAFF
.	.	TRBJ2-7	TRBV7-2	TGTGCCAGCAGCTTAACGGTGTACGAGCAGTACTTC	CASSLTVYEQYF
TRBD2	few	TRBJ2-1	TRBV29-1	TGCAGCGTTGCGGTGAATAGCGGGAGGTCGGTTGAGCAGTTCTTC	CSVAVNSGRSVEQFF
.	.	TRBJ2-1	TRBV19	TGTGCCAGTAGTGAGGGACTCCTTAGCTCCTACAATGAGCAGTTCTTC	CASSEGLLSSYNEQFF
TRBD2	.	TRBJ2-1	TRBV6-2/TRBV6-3	TGTGCCAGCAGCACTGGGGGACTAGCGGGAGGCTATGAGCAGTTCTTC	CASSTGGLAGGYEQFF
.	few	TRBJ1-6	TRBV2	TGTGCCAGTATACAGGGAAATAATTCACCCCTCCACTTT	CASIQGNNSPLHF
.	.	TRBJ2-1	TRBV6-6	TGTGCCAGCAGTCCCACTAGCCCCGGGGAGCAGTTCTTC	CASSPTSPGEQFF
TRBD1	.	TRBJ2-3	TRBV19	TGTGCCAGTAGTATTCGACAGGGGGCACGCACAGATACGCAGTATTTT	CASSIRQGARTDTQYF
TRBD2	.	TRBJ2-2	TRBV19	TGTGCCAGTAGGCAGCGGGAGGAGCTGTTTTTT	CASRQREELFF
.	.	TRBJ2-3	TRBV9	TGTGCCAGCAGCGTAGCTCCACTCACAGATACGCAGTATTTT	CASSVAPLTDTQYF
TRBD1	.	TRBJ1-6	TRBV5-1	TGCGCCAGCAGCAAAGGACAGGAATCACCCCTCCACTTT	CASSKGQESPLHF
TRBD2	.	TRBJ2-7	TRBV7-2	TGTGCCAGCAGCTTAGAGGCAGCGGGGGTAGATTCCTACGAGCAGTACTTC	CASSLEAAGVDSYEQYF
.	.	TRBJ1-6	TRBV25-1	TGTGCCACCAGAGGGCAGGGTTATTCACCCCTCCACTTT	CATRGQGYSPLHF
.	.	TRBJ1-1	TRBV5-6	TGTGCCAGCAGCTCCCCGCGGATGATGAACACTGAAGCTTTCTTT	CASSSPRMMNTEAFF